Below, one TCR beta chain is given with its context. The sample comes from a study of blood T cell repertoires in COVID-19. Turning to the study itself: T cells, B-cell-depleted T cells, or PBMCs provided the cDNA or gDNA that served as material.

Method: immunoSEQ multiplex PCR; TCRdb's copy keeps in-frame clones and lacks some. The sample gives a few hundred thousand clones, around 86% of which show up once; around 4.4% is in the top ten. Cohorts were determined from participant-reported clinical history. Germline V CDR1 and CDR2: SGHAT, FQNNGV. The CDR3 consists of 16 residues. The J segment lost 2 bases and the V segment lost 5 bases, leaving 6 bases of the junction unmatched. Material for sequencing was PBMCs or T cells enriched from blood (not recorded which). The rearrangement uses TRBV11-2 and TRBJ1-3; 10 positions match TRBD1. The TCR sequence derives from a woman between 40 and 50 years old with acute COVID-19. CDR3 amino acids: CASSPRQGAAGNTIYF. The CDR3 bases are TGTGCCAGCAGCCCGAGACAGGGGGCAGCTGGAAACACCATATATTTT.